This T cell receptor beta chain was captured in a study of CD8 T cells in Susac syndrome. RNA in amounts of roughly 0.5 to 1 ug was reverse transcribed with random hexamers. The authors amplified TCR beta CDR3 across 54 Vbeta and 13 Jbeta using immunoSEQ multiplex PCR. TCRdb independently ran MiXCR on the immunoSEQ multiplex PCR reads; one entry per CDR3 protein. The repertoire holds some 150,000 distinct CDR3 sequences, with approximately 94% as singletons. Sequencing targeted TCR beta in blood CD8+ and CD4+ T cells. Bulk CD8+ and CD4+ cells came from magnetic negative isolation; CD8+ TEMRA by FACS. The source is a human donor in good health. The sample consisted of CD4+ T cells from PBMCs.

Here the CDR3 DNA reads TGTGCCTGGAGAAAGACAGCGAACACTGAAGCTTTCTTT. It yields the protein CAWRKTANTEAFF. The chain combines TRBV30 with TRBJ1-1; the D gene is possibly TRBD1 (5 bases). The germline V gene has CDR1 GTSNPN and CDR2 SVGIG (reference sequence). Trimming removed 3 bases at V and 1 base at J, with 9 bases between. This CDR3 has 13 residues.